The clone carrying this TCR beta chain was recorded at least ten times. Its antigen is not known. Selection for sequencing was limited to patients who had shown CD8+CD57+ cell expansion by flow cytometry. Untreated patients provided the blood samples, with no therapy given before sampling. In germline, CDR1 is SGHRS, CDR2 YFSETQ. The CDR3 loop spans 14 amino acids. With 2 bases removed from V and 2 bases from J, the gap between germline ends came to 7 bases. The data were taken from a study of CD8+CD57+ T cells in acquired aplastic anemia. Study in general: Each DNA sample taken from sorted CD4+ and CD8+ cells came to around 2.9 ug on average. Findings and limits, study-wide: Common to patients and controls were twenty-nine CD8+ CDR3 sequences.

Investigators profiled TCR beta VDJ and CDR3 from genomic DNA template. TCRdb used MiXCR to reprocess the reads, holding one entry per CDR3 protein. The data contain more than 150,000 distinct CDR3 sequences, less than 60% of them singletons. The source is a human donor with aplastic anemia. J is TRBJ1-4 and V is TRBV5-1; D might be TRBD1 (6 bases). The sequenced sample was sorted CD4+, CD8+, or CD8+CD57+ T cells (not recorded which) from PBMCs. The CDR3 DNA is TGCGCCAGCAGCTTAGGGGGGACTAATGAAAAACTGTTTTTT. Translating gives CASSLGGTNEKLFF.